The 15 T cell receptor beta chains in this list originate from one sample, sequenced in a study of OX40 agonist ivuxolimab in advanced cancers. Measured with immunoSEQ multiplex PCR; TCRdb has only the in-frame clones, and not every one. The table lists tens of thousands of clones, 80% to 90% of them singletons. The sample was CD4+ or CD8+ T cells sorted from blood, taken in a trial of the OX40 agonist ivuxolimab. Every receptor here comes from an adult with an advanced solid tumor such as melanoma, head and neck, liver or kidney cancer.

The CDR3 reads CASSKDRDRNIQYF. The CDR3 DNA is TGTGCCAGCAGCAAGGACAGGGATAGAAACATTCAGTACTTC. The chain recombines TRBV7-6 with TRBJ2-4, with 8 nucleotides matching TRBD1. Losses at the gene ends were 5 bases for V and 6 bases for J; bases not matched to a gene: 6. Germline V gene lookup returns CDR1 SGHVS and CDR2 FNYEAQ. This CDR3 has 14 amino acids.

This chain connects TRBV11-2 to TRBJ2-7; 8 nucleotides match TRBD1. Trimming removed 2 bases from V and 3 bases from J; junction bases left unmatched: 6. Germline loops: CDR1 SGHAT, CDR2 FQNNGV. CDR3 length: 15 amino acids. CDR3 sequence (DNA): TGTGCCAGCAGCTTAACAGGGGGTACTATCTACGAGCAGTACTTC. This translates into CASSLTGGTIYEQYF.

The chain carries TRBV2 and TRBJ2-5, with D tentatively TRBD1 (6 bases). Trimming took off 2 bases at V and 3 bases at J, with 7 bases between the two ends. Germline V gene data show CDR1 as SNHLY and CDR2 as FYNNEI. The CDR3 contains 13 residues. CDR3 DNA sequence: TGTGCCAGCAGTGAACCAGGGGAAGAGACCCAGTACTTC. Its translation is CASSEPGEETQYF.

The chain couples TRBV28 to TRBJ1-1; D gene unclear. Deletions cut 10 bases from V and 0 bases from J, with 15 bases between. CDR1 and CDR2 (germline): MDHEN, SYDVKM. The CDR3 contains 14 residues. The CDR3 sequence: CATDDTDMNTEAFF. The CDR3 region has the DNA TGTGCCACCGATGACACCGACATGAACACTGAAGCTTTCTTT.

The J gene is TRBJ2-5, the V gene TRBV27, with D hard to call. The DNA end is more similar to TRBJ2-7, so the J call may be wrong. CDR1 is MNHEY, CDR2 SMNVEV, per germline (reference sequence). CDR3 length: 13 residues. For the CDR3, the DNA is TGTGCCAGCAGTTTATCGGACTCCTACGAGCAGTACTTC. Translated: CASSLSDSYEQYF.

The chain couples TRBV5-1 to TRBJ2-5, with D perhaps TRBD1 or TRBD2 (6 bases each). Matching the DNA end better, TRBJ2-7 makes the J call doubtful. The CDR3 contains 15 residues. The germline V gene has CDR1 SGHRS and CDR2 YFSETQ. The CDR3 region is CASSPGGGGFYEQYF. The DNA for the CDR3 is TGCGCCAGCAGCCCCGGAGGGGGAGGATTCTACGAGCAGTACTTC.

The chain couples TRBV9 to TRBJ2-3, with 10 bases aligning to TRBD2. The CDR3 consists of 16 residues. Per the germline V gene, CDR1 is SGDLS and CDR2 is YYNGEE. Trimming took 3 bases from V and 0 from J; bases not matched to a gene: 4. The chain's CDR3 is CASSDSGGPSTDTQYF. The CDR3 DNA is TGTGCCAGCAGCGATAGCGGGGGGCCTAGCACAGATACGCAGTATTTT.

CDR3 residues: CAISEPGLGSTNEQFF. The CDR3 DNA follows: TGTGCCATCAGTGAGCCGGGACTAGGGTCCACGAATGAGCAGTTCTTC. This sequence joins TRBV10-3 and TRBJ2-1; 8 bases map to TRBD2. CDR3 size: 16 residues. After removal of 2 bases from V and 7 bases from J, the junction contained 10 bases not matched to a gene. The V gene's germline CDR1 is ENHRY and CDR2 SYGVKD.

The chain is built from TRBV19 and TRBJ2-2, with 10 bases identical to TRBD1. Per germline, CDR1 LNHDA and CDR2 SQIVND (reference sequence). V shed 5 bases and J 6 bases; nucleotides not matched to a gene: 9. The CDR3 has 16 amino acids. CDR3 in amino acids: CASSGSGTGVSGELFF. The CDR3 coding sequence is TGTGCCAGTAGTGGATCCGGGACAGGGGTTTCCGGGGAGCTGTTTTTT.

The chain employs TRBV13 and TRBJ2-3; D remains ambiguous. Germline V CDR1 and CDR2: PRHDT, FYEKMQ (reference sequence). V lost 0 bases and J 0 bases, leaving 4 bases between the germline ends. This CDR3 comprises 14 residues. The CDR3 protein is CASSLGLSTDTQYF. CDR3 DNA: TGTGCCAGCAGCTTAGGCCTTAGCACAGATACGCAGTATTTT.

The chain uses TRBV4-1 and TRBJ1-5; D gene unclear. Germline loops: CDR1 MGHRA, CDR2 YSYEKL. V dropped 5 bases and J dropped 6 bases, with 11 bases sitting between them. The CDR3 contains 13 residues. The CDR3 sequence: CASSIQPGQPQHF. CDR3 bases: TGCGCCAGCAGCATTCAACCGGGTCAGCCCCAGCATTTT.

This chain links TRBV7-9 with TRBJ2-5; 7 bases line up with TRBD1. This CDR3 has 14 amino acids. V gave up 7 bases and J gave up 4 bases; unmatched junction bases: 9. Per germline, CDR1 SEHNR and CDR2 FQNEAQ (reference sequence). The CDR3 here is CASKNGAGGETQYF. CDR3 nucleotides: TGTGCCAGCAAAAATGGCGCAGGGGGAGAGACCCAGTACTTC.

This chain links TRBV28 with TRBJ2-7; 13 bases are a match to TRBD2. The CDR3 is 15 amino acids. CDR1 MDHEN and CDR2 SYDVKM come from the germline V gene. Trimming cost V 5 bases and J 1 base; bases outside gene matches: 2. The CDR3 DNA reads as TGTGCCAGCAGTCCGACTAGCGGGGGGTCCTACGAGCAGTACTTC. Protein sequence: CASSPTSGGSYEQYF.

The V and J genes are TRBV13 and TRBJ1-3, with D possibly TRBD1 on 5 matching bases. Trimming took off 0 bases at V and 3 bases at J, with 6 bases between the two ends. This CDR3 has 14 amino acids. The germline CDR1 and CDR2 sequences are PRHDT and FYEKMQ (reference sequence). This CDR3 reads CASSLGTDGNTIYF. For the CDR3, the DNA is TGTGCCAGCAGCTTAGGGACAGATGGAAACACCATATATTTT.

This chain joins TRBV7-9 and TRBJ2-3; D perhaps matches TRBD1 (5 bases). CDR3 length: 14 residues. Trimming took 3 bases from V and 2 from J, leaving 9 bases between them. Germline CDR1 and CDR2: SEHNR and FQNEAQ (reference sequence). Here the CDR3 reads CASSFTGFTDTQYF. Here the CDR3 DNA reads TGTGCCAGCAGCTTCACAGGATTCACAGATACGCAGTATTTT.